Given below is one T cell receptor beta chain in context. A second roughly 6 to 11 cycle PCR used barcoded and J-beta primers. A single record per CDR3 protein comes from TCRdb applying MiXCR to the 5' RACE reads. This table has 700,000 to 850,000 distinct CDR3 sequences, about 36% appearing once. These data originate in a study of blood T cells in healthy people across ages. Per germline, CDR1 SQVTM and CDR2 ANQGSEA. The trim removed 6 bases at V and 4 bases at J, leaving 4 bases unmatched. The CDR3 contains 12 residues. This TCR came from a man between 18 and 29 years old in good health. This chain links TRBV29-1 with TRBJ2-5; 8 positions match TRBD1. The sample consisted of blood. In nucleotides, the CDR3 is TGCAGCGTACGGACAGGGAGAGAGACCCAGTACTTC. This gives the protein CSVRTGRETQYF.